This TCR beta chain was identified during a study of blood T cells in healthy people across ages. The germline V gene encodes CDR1 MNHEY and CDR2 SVGAGI. With 6 bases removed from V and 11 bases from J, the gap between germline ends came to 25 bases. The CDR3 has 15 residues. Sample-barcoded 5' priming and a J-beta primer mix drove a second PCR of roughly 7 to 11 cycles. TCRdb re-derived calls from the 5' RACE reads in MiXCR, one entry per CDR3 protein. Of about 620,000 distinct CDR3 sequences in the sample, about 51% were seen once. Ten or more counts support this clonotype. This clone may be a read error of a much larger clone one base away.

Material: blood. The sequence was obtained from a woman of 80 years or more in good health. The chain recombines TRBV6-5 with TRBJ2-5; D is perhaps TRBD1 or TRBD2 (6 bases each). The CDR3 nucleotides read TGTGCCAGCAGCACGGACACAGGGACTTCTGGTGAGCAGTACTTC. Its protein product is CASSTDTGTSGEQYF.